Listed below are T cell receptor beta chains from one sample, sequenced in a study of T cell repertoires in cytomegalovirus infection. TCRdb reanalysed the reads using MiXCR and keeps one entry per CDR3 protein. The repertoire holds more than 350,000 distinct CDR3 sequences, with approximately 32% as singletons. Specimen: PBMCs. Receptors originate from a human donor in good health (CMV status not recorded). Some clones in this sample may be carry-over from other donors' samples. Each CDR3 is given with its conserved first and last residue. The order of the fields is J gene, D gene, V gene, clone size, CDR3 DNA, CDR3 protein. D genes are given only for firm matches. Clone size appears in some rows only: once, few, many, or a class for an expanded clone.

J gene: TRBJ1-3
D gene: TRBD1
V gene: TRBV5-1
clone size: .
CDR3 DNA: TGCGCCAGCAGCTTGGCCACAGGGGGCAACACCATATATTTT
CDR3 protein: CASSLATGGNTIYF

J gene: TRBJ2-7
D gene: TRBD2
V gene: TRBV7-2
clone size: few
CDR3 DNA: TGTGCCAGCAGCTACCCTAGCGGGTCCTGGGAGCAGTACTTC
CDR3 protein: CASSYPSGSWEQYF

J gene: TRBJ1-2
D gene: .
V gene: TRBV7-2
clone size: many
CDR3 DNA: TGTGCCAGCAGCTTGGAGCAGGCGGGCAGCTATGGCTACACCTTC
CDR3 protein: CASSLEQAGSYGYTF

J gene: TRBJ2-1
D gene: TRBD2
V gene: TRBV12-3/TRBV12-4
clone size: many
CDR3 DNA: TGTGCCAGCAGTCCCAAAACTAGCGGAGATTCCTACAATGAGCAGTTCTTC
CDR3 protein: CASSPKTSGDSYNEQFF

J gene: TRBJ1-2
D gene: .
V gene: TRBV5-6
clone size: few
CDR3 DNA: TGTGCCAGCAGCTTTGTAGGGGACGGGGGCGGCTACACCTTC
CDR3 protein: CASSFVGDGGGYTF

J gene: TRBJ1-5
D gene: .
V gene: TRBV19
clone size: .
CDR3 DNA: TGTGCCAGTAGTATAGTGGAGAATAGCAATCAGCCCCAGCATTTT
CDR3 protein: CASSIVENSNQPQHF

J gene: TRBJ2-2
D gene: .
V gene: TRBV6-1
clone size: many
CDR3 DNA: TGTGCCAGCAGTTCTAAACATACGATGGGGGGCTACACCGGGGAGCTGTTTTTT
CDR3 protein: CASSSKHTMGGYTGELFF

J gene: TRBJ1-1
D gene: .
V gene: TRBV7-8
clone size: .
CDR3 DNA: TGTGCCAGCAGCCTATTACAGGGGAACACTGAAGCTTTCTTT
CDR3 protein: CASSLLQGNTEAFF

J gene: TRBJ2-1
D gene: .
V gene: TRBV7-9
clone size: .
CDR3 DNA: TGTGCCAGCAGCTTAGATCAAAGTTCCTACAATGAGCAGTTCTTC
CDR3 protein: CASSLDQSSYNEQFF

J gene: TRBJ2-2
D gene: .
V gene: TRBV3-1
clone size: .
CDR3 DNA: TGTGCCAGCAGACAAGGAGGTAACCCCGGGGAGCTGTTTTTT
CDR3 protein: CASRQGGNPGELFF

J gene: TRBJ2-7
D gene: TRBD2
V gene: TRBV3-1
clone size: .
CDR3 DNA: TGTGCCAGCAGCAAAAGACCTCGTACTAGCGGAACCTACGAGCAGTACTTC
CDR3 protein: CASSKRPRTSGTYEQYF